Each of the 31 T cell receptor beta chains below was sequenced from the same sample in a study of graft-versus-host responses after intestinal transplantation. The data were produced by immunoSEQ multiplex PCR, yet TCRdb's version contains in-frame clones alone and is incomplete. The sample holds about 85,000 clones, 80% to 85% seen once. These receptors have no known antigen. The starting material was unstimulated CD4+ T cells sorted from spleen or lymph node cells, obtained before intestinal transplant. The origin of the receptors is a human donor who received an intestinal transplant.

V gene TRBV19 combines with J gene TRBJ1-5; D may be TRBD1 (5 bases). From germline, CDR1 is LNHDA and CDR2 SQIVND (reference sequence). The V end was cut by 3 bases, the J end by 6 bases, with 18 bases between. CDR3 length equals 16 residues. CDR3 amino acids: CASSIRVSGRGQPQHF. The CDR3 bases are TGTGCCAGTAGTATCCGGGTCTCCGGGAGGGGTCAGCCCCAGCATTTT.

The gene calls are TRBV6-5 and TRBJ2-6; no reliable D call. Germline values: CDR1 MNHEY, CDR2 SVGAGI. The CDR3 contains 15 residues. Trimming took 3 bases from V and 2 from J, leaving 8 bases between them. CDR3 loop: CASSYPGPGANVLTF. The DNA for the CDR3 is TGTGCCAGCAGTTATCCAGGCCCTGGGGCCAACGTCCTGACTTTC.

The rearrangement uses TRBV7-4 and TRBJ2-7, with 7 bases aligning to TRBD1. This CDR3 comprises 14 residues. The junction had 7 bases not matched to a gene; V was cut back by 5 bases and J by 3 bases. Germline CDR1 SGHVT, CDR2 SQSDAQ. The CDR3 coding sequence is TGTGCCAGCAGCGACCCGGGACAGCGCTACGAGCAGTACTTC. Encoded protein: CASSDPGQRYEQYF.

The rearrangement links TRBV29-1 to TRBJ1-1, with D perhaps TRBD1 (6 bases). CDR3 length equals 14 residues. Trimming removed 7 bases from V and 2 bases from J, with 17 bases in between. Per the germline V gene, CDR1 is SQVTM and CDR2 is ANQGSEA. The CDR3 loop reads CSANPQGSNTEAFF. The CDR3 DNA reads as TGCAGCGCTAACCCACAGGGAAGTAACACTGAAGCTTTCTTT.

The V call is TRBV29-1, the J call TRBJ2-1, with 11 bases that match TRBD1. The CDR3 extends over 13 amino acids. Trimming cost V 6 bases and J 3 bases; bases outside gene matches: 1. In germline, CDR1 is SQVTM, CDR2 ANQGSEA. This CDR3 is CSVGTGGYNEQFF. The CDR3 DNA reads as TGCAGCGTCGGGACAGGGGGCTACAATGAGCAGTTCTTC.

The chain's CDR3 is CASTRTGGKSTDTQYF. In nucleotides, the CDR3 is TGTGCCAGCACAAGGACAGGGGGGAAATCCACAGATACGCAGTATTTT. V usage is TRBV18 and J usage is TRBJ2-3, with 10 positions matching TRBD1. V lost 8 bases and J lost 2; bases outside the gene matches: 10. The CDR3 contains 16 residues. CDR1 is KGHSH and CDR2 is LQKENI in the germline V gene.

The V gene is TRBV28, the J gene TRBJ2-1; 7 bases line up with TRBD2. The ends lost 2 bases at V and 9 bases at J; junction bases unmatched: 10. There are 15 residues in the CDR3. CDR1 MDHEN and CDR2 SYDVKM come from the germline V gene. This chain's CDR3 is CASSLNGLGVGEQFF. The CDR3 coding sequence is TGTGCCAGCAGTTTAAATGGACTAGGAGTCGGTGAGCAGTTCTTC.

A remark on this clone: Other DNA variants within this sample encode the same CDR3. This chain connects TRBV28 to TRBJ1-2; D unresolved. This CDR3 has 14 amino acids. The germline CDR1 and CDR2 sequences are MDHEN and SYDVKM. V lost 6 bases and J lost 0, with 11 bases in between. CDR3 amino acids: CASSSGGANYGYTF. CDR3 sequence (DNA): TGTGCCAGCAGCTCGGGTGGTGCTAACTATGGCTACACCTTC.

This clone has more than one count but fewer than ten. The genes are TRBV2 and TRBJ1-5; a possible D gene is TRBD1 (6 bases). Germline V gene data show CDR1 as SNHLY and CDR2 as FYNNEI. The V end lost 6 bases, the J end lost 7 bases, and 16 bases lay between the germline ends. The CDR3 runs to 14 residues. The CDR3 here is CASRATIGQQPQHF. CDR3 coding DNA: TGTGCCAGCAGGGCAACCATCGGACAGCAGCCCCAGCATTTT. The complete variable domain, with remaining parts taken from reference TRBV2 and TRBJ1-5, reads EPEVTQTPSHQVTQMGQEVILRCVPISNHLYFYWYRQILGQKVEFLVSFYNNEISEKSEIFDDQFSVERPDGSNFTLKIRSTKLEDSAMYFCASRATIGQQPQHFGDGTRLSIL.

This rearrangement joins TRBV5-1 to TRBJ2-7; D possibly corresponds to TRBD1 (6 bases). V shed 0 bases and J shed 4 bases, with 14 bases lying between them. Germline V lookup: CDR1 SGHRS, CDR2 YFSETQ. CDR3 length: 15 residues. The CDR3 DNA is TGCGCCAGCAGCTTGGGGGGGCTCCAGGTTTACGAGCAGTACTTC. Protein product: CASSLGGLQVYEQYF.

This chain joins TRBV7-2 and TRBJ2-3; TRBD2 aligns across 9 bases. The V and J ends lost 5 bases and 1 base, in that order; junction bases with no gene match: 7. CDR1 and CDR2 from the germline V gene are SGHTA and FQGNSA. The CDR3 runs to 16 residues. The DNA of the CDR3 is TGTGCCAGCAGCAAGACTAGCGGAGGCGGCACAGATACGCAGTATTTT. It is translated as CASSKTSGGGTDTQYF.

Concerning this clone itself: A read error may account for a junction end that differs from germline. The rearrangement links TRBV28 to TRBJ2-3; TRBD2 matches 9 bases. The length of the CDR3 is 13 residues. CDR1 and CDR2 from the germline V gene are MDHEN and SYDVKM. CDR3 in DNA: TGTGCCAGCAGTTTGACTAGCGGCAGGGTGTGGAATTTT. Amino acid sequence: CASSLTSGRVWNF.

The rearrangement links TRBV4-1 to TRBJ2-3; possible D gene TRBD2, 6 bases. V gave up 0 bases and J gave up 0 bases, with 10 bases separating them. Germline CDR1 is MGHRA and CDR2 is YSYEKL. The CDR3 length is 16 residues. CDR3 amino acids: CASSQDEAGSTDTQYF. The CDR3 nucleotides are TGCGCCAGCAGCCAAGATGAGGCGGGAAGCACAGATACGCAGTATTTT.

The CDR3 nucleotides are TGCGCCAGCAGCTCGGGGACTAGCGGGAGGGCGGGGTACTTC. This translates into CASSSGTSGRAGYF. This chain connects TRBV5-1 to TRBJ2-7, with TRBD2 matching 16 bases. This CDR3 has 14 amino acids. The V gene's germline CDR1 is SGHRS and CDR2 YFSETQ. V gave up 3 bases and J gave up 12 bases; unmatched junction bases: 6.

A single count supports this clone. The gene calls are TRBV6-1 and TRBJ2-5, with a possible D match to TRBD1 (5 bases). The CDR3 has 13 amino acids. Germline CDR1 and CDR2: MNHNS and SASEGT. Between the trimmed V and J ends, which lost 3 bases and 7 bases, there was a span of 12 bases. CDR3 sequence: CASSDPPTGTQYF. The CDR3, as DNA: TGTGCCAGCAGTGACCCTCCTACAGGGACCCAGTACTTC.

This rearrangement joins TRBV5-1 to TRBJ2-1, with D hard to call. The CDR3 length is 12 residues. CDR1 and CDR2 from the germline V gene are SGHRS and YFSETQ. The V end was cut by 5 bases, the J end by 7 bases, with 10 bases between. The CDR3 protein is CASRRDRNEQFF. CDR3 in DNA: TGCGCCAGCAGACGTGATAGAAATGAGCAGTTCTTC.

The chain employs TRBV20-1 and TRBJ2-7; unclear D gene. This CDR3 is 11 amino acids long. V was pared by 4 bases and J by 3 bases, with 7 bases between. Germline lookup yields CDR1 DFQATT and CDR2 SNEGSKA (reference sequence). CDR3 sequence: CSANRDYEQYF. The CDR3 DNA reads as TGCAGTGCTAACAGAGACTACGAGCAGTACTTC.

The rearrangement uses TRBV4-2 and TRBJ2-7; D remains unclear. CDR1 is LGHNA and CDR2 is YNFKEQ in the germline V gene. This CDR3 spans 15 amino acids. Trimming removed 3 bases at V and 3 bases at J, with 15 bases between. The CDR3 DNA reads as TGTGCCAGCAGCCATGGTCAGGCCTCATACTACGAGCAGTACTTC. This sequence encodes CASSHGQASYYEQYF.

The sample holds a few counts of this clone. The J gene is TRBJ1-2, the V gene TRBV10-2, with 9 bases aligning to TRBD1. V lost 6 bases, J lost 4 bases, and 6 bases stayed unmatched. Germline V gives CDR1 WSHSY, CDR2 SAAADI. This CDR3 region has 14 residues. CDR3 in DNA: TGCGCCAGCAGGGAACAGGGGGCGGGCTATGGCTACACCTTC. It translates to CASREQGAGYGYTF.

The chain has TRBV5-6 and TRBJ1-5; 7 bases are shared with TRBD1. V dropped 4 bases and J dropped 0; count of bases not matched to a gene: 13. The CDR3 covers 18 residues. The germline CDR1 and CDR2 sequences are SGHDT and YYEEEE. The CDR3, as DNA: TGTGCCAGCAGCCTATACCGGGACAGCCAATATAGCAATCAGCCCCAGCATTTT. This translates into CASSLYRDSQYSNQPQHF.

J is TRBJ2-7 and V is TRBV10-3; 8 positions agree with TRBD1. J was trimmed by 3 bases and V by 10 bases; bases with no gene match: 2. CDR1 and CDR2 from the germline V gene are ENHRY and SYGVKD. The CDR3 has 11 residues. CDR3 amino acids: CATGQGYEQYF. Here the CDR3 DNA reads TGTGCCACAGGACAGGGCTACGAGCAGTACTTC.

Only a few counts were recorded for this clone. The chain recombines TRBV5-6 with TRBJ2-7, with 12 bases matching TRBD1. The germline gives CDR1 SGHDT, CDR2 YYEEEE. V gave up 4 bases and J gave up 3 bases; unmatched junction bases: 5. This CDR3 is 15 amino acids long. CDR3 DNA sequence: TGTGCCAGCAGCCTGGGGACAGGGGGCTACTACGAGCAGTACTTC. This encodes CASSLGTGGYYEQYF.

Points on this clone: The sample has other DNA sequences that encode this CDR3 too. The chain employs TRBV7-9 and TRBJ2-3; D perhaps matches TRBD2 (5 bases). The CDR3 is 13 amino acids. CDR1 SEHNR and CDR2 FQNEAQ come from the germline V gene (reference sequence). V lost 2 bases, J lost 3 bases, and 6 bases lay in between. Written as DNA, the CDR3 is TGTGCCAGCAGCTTATCGGGGACAGATACGCAGTATTTT. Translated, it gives CASSLSGTDTQYF.

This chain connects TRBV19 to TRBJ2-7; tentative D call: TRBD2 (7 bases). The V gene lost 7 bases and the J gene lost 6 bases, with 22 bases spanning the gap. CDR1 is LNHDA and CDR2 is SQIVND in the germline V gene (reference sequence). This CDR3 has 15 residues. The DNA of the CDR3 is TGTGCCAGTACCGGGGGCGGACTAGGGGAGGTCGAGCAGTACTTC. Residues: CASTGGGLGEVEQYF.

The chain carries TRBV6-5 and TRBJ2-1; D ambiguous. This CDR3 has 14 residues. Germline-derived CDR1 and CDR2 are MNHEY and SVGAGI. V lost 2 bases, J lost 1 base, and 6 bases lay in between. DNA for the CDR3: TGTGCCAGCAGTTACGTCGGTTCCTACAATGAGCAGTTCTTC. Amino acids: CASSYVGSYNEQFF.

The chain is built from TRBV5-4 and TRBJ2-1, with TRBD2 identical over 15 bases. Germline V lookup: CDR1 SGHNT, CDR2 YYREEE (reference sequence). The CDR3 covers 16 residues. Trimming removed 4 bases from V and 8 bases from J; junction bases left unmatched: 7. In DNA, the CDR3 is TGTGCCAGCAGCCCTCGGACTAGCGGGGGGGCTCATGAGCAGTTCTTC. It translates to CASSPRTSGGAHEQFF.

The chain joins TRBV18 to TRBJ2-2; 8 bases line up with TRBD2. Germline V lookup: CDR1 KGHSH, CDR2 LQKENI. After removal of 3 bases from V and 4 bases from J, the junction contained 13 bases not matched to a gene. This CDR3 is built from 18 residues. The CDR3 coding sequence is TGTGCCAGCTCACCGGCCTTACTAGCGGCCTTGGGCACCGGGGAGCTGTTTTTT. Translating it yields CASSPALLAALGTGELFF.

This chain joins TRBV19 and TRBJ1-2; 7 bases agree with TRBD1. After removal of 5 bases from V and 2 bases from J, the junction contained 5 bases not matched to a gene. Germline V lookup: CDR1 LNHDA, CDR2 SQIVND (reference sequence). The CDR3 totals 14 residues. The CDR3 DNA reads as TGTGCCAGTAGTCCCCAGGGACAGAACTATGGCTACACCTTC. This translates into CASSPQGQNYGYTF.

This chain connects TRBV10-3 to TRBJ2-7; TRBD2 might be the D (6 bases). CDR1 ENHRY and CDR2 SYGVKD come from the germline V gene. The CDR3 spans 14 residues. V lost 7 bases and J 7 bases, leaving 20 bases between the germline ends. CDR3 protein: CAITGTSTGGEQYF. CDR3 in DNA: TGTGCCATCACCGGGACTTCAACTGGGGGGGAGCAGTACTTC.

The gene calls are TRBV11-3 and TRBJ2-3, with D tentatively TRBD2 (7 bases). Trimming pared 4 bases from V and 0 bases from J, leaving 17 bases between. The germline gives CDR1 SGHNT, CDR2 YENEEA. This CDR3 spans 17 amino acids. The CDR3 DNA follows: TGTGCCAGCAGCTCCCGATCGGGGGGCCTAAGCACAGATACGCAGTATTTT. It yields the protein CASSSRSGGLSTDTQYF.

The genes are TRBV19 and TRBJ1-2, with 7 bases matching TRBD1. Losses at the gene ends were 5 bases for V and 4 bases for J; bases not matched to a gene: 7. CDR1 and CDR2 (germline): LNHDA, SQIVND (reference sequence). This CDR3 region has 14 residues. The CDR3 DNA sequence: TGTGCCAGTAGTCCCCGGACAGGAAGCTATGGCTACACCTTC. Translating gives CASSPRTGSYGYTF.